What follows are 2 T cell receptor beta chains derived from one specimen sequenced in a study of CD8 T cells in ankylosing spondylitis (dated 2017 in TCRdb). Results the study describes overall, beyond this receptor: Blood from ankylosing spondylitis patients appeared to be characterized by a TCR beta motif composed of eight highly homologous amino acid variants.

Preparation of the library involved 5' RACE. Sequencing used an Illumina HiSeq 2500. TCRdb redid the processing of the public reads, applying fastp at Q25 and MiXCR, and retained in-frame beta chains. Every distinct CDR3 protein forms one entry, paired with its most common genes and DNA. This sample is represented by some 700,000 distinct CDR3 sequences; 15% to 20% of them were singletons. Of the sample, over 15% falls within the top ten clones. No antigen has been identified for these receptors. Sequenced input: blood, either unsorted or a sorted T cell fraction (not recorded which). These receptors were obtained from a male donor with ankylosing spondylitis.

On this clonotype itself: The missing conserved phenylalanine or tryptophan at the end of this CDR3 makes a read error likely. The rearrangement joins TRBV7-9 to TRBJ1-1; D remains ambiguous. Between the trimmed V and J ends, which lost 3 bases and 5 bases, there was a span of 4 bases. Germline V gene sequence: CDR1 SEHNR, CDR2 FQNEAQ (reference sequence). The CDR3 length is 11 residues. CDR3 sequence reads: CASSFETEAFS. The CDR3 DNA sequence: TGTGCCAGCAGCTTCGAGACTGAAGCTTTCTCT.

J is TRBJ2-7 and V is TRBV20-1, with 7 bases identical to TRBD2. The CDR3 is 13 residues long. Germline CDR1 is DFQATT and CDR2 is SNEGSKA (reference sequence). Trimming cost V 6 bases and J 3 bases; bases outside gene matches: 8. CDR3 in amino acids: CSAQTWGGYEQYF. Written as DNA, the CDR3 is TGCAGTGCCCAGACTTGGGGGGGCTACGAGCAGTACTTC.